This T cell receptor beta chain was recovered during a study of shared clonotypes between healthy human individuals. The study's findings and limits: Between a handful of donors, naive CD4 clonotypes were shared at a level of about 5%.

CDR3 length equals 14 residues. Between the trimmed V and J ends, which lost 1 base and 4 bases, there was a span of 9 bases. The germline V gene encodes CDR1 SGHAT and CDR2 FQNNGV. About this clone: No antigen is known for it.

At deep level, the assay was performed. Profiling relied on immunoSEQ multiplex PCR, and the TCRdb table lists in-frame clones only, not all of them. Of 950,000 to 1,300,000 clones in the sample, 65% to 75% were seen once. The receptor was derived from a man younger than 35 in good health. Sequenced input: memory CD4+ T cells sorted from blood. Regarding subset: CD45RA-negative fraction. V is TRBV11-2 and J is TRBJ2-3, with D tentatively TRBD2 (5 bases). Here the CDR3 DNA reads TGTGCCAGCAGCTTAGTCGGGGTGGCAGATACGCAGTATTTT. Its protein product is CASSLVGVADTQYF.